These T cell receptor beta chains were read from a single sample in a study of identical twins. TCRdb independently ran MiXCR on the 5' RACE reads; one entry per CDR3 protein. This sample has hundreds of thousands of distinct CDR3 sequences, with roughly 20% found just once. This sample also belongs to another study, concerning T cells expressing NK-cell markers.

Sequenced: PBMCs. These receptors all stem from a woman aged 18-29 years in good health. Both conserved end residues are part of each CDR3. Each record gives: CDR3 length, clone size, J gene, V gene, D gene, CDR3 DNA, CDR3 protein. A D gene is named only where the DNA matches it firmly. Where a row states a size, it is once, few, many or the class of an expanded clone; other rows omit it.

>15|NA|TRBJ2-7|TRBV21-1|NA
TGTGCCAGCAGCACCGGGGGACAGTCCCTCTACGAGCAGTACTTC
CASSTGGQSLYEQYF
>13|NA|TRBJ2-7|TRBV7-2|NA
TGTGCCAGCAGCTACCGGGACACAGGACAGCAGTACTTC
CASSYRDTGQQYF
>13|NA|TRBJ2-1|TRBV24-1|NA
TGTGCCACCAGTGATCGGTCTTTCGATGAGCAGTTCTTC
CATSDRSFDEQFF
>14|few|TRBJ2-1|TRBV7-9|TRBD2
TGTGCCAGCAGCGTTTCTAGCGGATACAATGAGCAGTTCTTC
CASSVSSGYNEQFF
>13|NA|TRBJ2-7|TRBV4-2|NA
TGTGCCATCAGCCCCGGAGCGACCTACGAGCAGTACTTC
CAISPGATYEQYF
>14|NA|TRBJ2-6|TRBV10-3|NA
TGTGCCATCAGTGAGGTAGCTGGGGCCAACGTCCTGACTTTC
CAISEVAGANVLTF
>13|NA|TRBJ1-2|TRBV6-1|NA
TGTGCCAGCACCCTTAAAGCTAACTATGGCTACACCTTC
CASTLKANYGYTF
>13|many|TRBJ2-2|TRBV5-1|NA
TGTGCCAGCAGTGAAACAGGCACCGGGGAGCTGTTTTTT
CASSETGTGELFF
>17|NA|TRBJ2-3|TRBV5-1|TRBD2
TGCGCCAGCAGACCGAACAGCGGACTAGCGAGAACAGATACGCAGTATTTT
CASRPNSGLARTDTQYF
>14|few|TRBJ2-2|TRBV25-1|NA
TGTGCCAGCAGTAACCCGGGAAACACCGGGGAGCTGTTTTTT
CASSNPGNTGELFF
>16|NA|TRBJ2-3|TRBV14|NA
TGTGCCAGCAGCCGCACTGTCGTCGGGGTAACAGATACGCAGTATTTT
CASSRTVVGVTDTQYF
>15|NA|TRBJ2-3|TRBV7-2|NA
TGTGCCAGCAGATCTCAGACAACTGAGCCAGATACGCAGTATTTT
CASRSQTTEPDTQYF
>15|NA|TRBJ1-2|TRBV5-5|NA
TGTGCCAGCAGCTTCGCTAGGAGTTCTAACTATGGCTACACCTTC
CASSFARSSNYGYTF
>14|few|TRBJ2-7|TRBV6-1|NA
TGTGCCACCTTCACCTGGAGGGGAGCCTACGAGCAGTACTTC
CATFTWRGAYEQYF
>18|NA|TRBJ2-5|TRBV7-2|TRBD2
TGTGCCAGCAGCTTAGCCCCCGGGACTAGCGGTGGGGGGGAGACCCAGTACTTC
CASSLAPGTSGGGETQYF
>11|few|TRBJ2-7|TRBV12-3/TRBV12-4|NA
TGTGCCATAGGGGGGTTCCACGAGCAGTACTTC
CAIGGFHEQYF
>16|NA|TRBJ1-1|TRBV5-5|TRBD1
TGTGCCAGCAGGCCGGTGTACAGGGGGGCGAGGACTGAAGCTTTCTTT
CASRPVYRGARTEAFF
>14|NA|TRBJ2-7|TRBV30|NA
TGTGCCTGGAGTCCGCCTCTGGAATCGAGGGAGCAGTACTTC
CAWSPPLESREQYF
>14|many|TRBJ2-2|TRBV12-3/TRBV12-4|NA
TGTGCCAGCAGTTTTGAAGAGAACACCGGGGAGCTGTTTTTT
CASSFEENTGELFF
>14|NA|TRBJ2-3|TRBV9|NA
TGTGCCAGCAGGGGGGACTGGGGCACAGATACGCAGTATTTT
CASRGDWGTDTQYF
>11|NA|TRBJ1-2|TRBV6-6|TRBD1
TGTGCCAGCCGACAGGGGAATGGCTACACCTTC
CASRQGNGYTF
>14|few|TRBJ2-3|TRBV5-5|TRBD1
TGTGCCAGCAGCCAGGGACAGGGGGCTCATACGCAGTATTTT
CASSQGQGAHTQYF
>14|many|TRBJ2-1|TRBV12-3/TRBV12-4|NA
TGTGCCAGCAGTACCTGGACTAACCCCAATGAGCAGTTCTTC
CASSTWTNPNEQFF
>13|NA|TRBJ2-3|TRBV4-3|NA
TGCGCCAGCAGTGCGACCTTCGCAGATACGCAGTATTTT
CASSATFADTQYF
>13|NA|TRBJ2-1|TRBV12-3/TRBV12-4|NA
TGTGCCAGCAGTTTGGGACTCACAGGGAGACAGTTCTTC
CASSLGLTGRQFF
>14|few|TRBJ2-7|TRBV6-1|NA
TGTGCCAGCAGCGTCAGAGAAGACCGACGCGAGCAGTACTTC
CASSVREDRREQYF